Listed below are T cell receptor beta chains from one sample, sequenced in a study of T cell repertoires in cytomegalovirus infection. TCRdb processed the reads anew with MiXCR; each CDR3 protein has one entry. The sample lists some 71,000 distinct CDR3 sequences, 28% occurring once. Which antigens these TCRs recognize remains unknown. The material sequenced was CD8+ T cells from cultured PBMCs, taken from culture after CMV antigen stimulation. The receptors here all came from a human donor in good health (CMV status not recorded). Some clones in this sample may be carry-over from other donors' samples. CDR3s include the opening cysteine and the closing phenylalanine or tryptophan. The D gene is left open where the match is weak. Rows give clone size only sometimes, using once, few, many, or a class for an expanded clone.

size,J,V,D,CDR3,DNA
few,TRBJ2-1,TRBV30,TRBD2,CAWSGLAGVLSYNEQFF,TGTGCCTGGAGCGGACTAGCGGGAGTTCTCTCCTACAATGAGCAGTTCTTC
.,TRBJ2-7,TRBV20-1,.,CSARDFRGGHEQYF,TGCAGTGCTAGAGATTTCAGGGGCGGCCACGAGCAGTACTTC
.,TRBJ1-2,TRBV12-3/TRBV12-4,.,CASSPPVGDGYTF,TGTGCCAGCAGCCCCCCCGTTGGGGACGGCTACACCTTC
.,TRBJ2-2,TRBV7-8,TRBD2,CASSLAAGGSNGELFF,TGTGCCAGCAGCTTAGCGGCGGGGGGGTCCAACGGGGAGCTGTTTTTT
few,TRBJ1-2,TRBV6-5,TRBD1,CASSYSTGQGRTYTF,TGTGCCAGCAGTTACTCGACCGGACAGGGGAGAACCTACACCTTC
few,TRBJ1-6,TRBV7-9,.,CASSFPGMEGANSPLHF,TGTGCCAGCAGCTTCCCGGGTATGGAGGGAGCCAATTCACCCCTCCACTTT
once,TRBJ2-7,TRBV19,.,CASSIGKEVRRDYEQYF,TGTGCCAGTAGTATAGGAAAAGAAGTTCGGAGGGACTACGAGCAGTACTTC
few,TRBJ2-3,TRBV7-8,TRBD2,CASSSSGEFTDTQYF,TGTGCCAGCAGCTCAAGCGGGGAGTTCACAGATACGCAGTATTTT
.,TRBJ1-2,TRBV12-5,TRBD1,CASGLGGTGSYGYTF,TGTGCTAGTGGTTTGGGGGGGACAGGGTCATATGGCTACACCTTC
.,TRBJ1-4,TRBV4-1,TRBD1,CASRALGTANEKLFF,TGCGCCAGCAGAGCCCTCGGGACAGCTAATGAAAAACTGTTTTTT
few,TRBJ2-5,TRBV7-6,.,CASSLSARGGETQYF,TGTGCCAGCAGCTTAAGTGCCAGGGGAGGAGAGACCCAGTACTTC
few,TRBJ1-1,TRBV3-1,.,CASSQDYTGNTEAFF,TGTGCCAGCAGCCAAGACTATACAGGGAACACTGAAGCTTTCTTT
.,TRBJ2-7,TRBV5-1,.,CASSFDRSGSYEQYF,TGCGCCAGCAGCTTTGACAGGTCTGGATCCTACGAGCAGTACTTC
.,TRBJ2-7,TRBV5-6,.,CASSLGIRRYEQYF,TGTGCCAGCAGCTTGGGAATCCGGCGGTACGAGCAGTACTTC
.,TRBJ2-7,TRBV7-9,TRBD2,CASSSLAGGNSYEQYF,TGTGCCAGCAGCTCCTTAGCGGGAGGAAACTCCTACGAGCAGTACTTC
few,TRBJ2-3,TRBV10-1,.,CASSEDGTRFTDTQYF,TGCGCCAGCAGTGAGGATGGAACAAGGTTCACAGATACGCAGTATTTT
.,TRBJ2-1,TRBV7-6,.,CASSLTSGAYNEQFF,TGTGCCAGCAGCCTGACTTCGGGAGCTTACAATGAGCAGTTCTTC
.,TRBJ2-3,TRBV20-1,TRBD2,CSAREREGLGDTQYF,TGCAGTGCCCGGGAGCGGGAGGGCCTCGGAGATACGCAGTATTTT
few,TRBJ2-5,TRBV6-1,.,CASRKGNQETQYF,TGTGCCAGTAGGAAGGGAAACCAAGAGACCCAGTACTTC
many,TRBJ1-1,TRBV19,.,CASKIGNTEAFF,TGTGCCAGTAAGATTGGGAACACTGAAGCTTTCTTT
many,TRBJ1-5,TRBV7-8,TRBD1,CASSFGPTGSNQPQHF,TGTGCCAGCAGCTTTGGCCCGACAGGGAGCAATCAGCCCCAGCATTTT
few,TRBJ2-3,TRBV20-1,TRBD2,CSATPSGRTTDTQYF,TGCAGTGCCACTCCTAGCGGGAGGACCACAGATACGCAGTATTTT
few,TRBJ2-1,TRBV27,TRBD1,CASSLGQVFEQFF,TGTGCCAGCAGTTTGGGACAGGTTTTTGAGCAGTTCTTC
few,TRBJ2-5,TRBV4-3,TRBD2,CASSQDISGGAHKTQYF,TGCGCCAGCAGCCAAGATATTAGCGGGGGGGCCCATAAGACCCAGTACTTC
.,TRBJ2-7,TRBV20-1,.,CSARGGASSIYEQYF,TGCAGTGCTAGAGGTGGGGCTAGCTCGATCTACGAGCAGTACTTC
.,TRBJ1-5,TRBV3-1,.,CASSQVPTHAGNQPQHF,TGTGCCAGCAGCCAAGTCCCAACCCATGCGGGAAATCAGCCCCAGCATTTT
.,TRBJ2-7,TRBV19,TRBD2,CASKTSGTSTYEQYF,TGTGCCAGTAAGACTAGCGGGACTTCAACCTACGAGCAGTACTTC
few,TRBJ2-5,TRBV10-3,.,CAISAETGGLQETQYF,TGTGCCATCAGTGCGGAGACCGGTGGGCTACAAGAGACCCAGTACTTC
.,TRBJ2-3,TRBV4-3,.,CASSQDLPGGDTDTQYF,TGCGCCAGCAGCCAAGATCTGCCAGGAGGAGATACAGATACGCAGTATTTT
.,TRBJ2-2,TRBV14,.,CASSQDPYTGELFF,TGTGCCAGCAGCCAAGATCCGTACACCGGGGAGCTGTTTTTT
few,TRBJ2-1,TRBV27,TRBD2,CASSLGSSGNEQFF,TGTGCCAGCAGTTTAGGTTCTAGCGGCAATGAGCAGTTCTTC
.,TRBJ2-5,TRBV5-6,.,CASTNEETQYF,TGTGCCAGCACCAACGAAGAGACCCAGTACTTC
few,TRBJ2-7,TRBV5-1,.,CASSLSPGESSYEQYF,TGCGCCAGCAGCTTGTCTCCAGGGGAGAGCTCCTACGAGCAGTACTTC
many,TRBJ2-5,TRBV7-8,TRBD2,CASSPSGLALETQYF,TGTGCCAGCAGCCCCTCGGGACTAGCCCTGGAGACCCAGTACTTC
.,TRBJ1-2,TRBV6-8,TRBD1,CASSVDRDHYGYTF,TGTGCCAGCAGTGTTGACAGGGACCACTATGGCTACACCTTC
many,TRBJ2-1,TRBV6-1,.,CASSESFRIPNNEQFF,TGTGCCAGCAGTGAATCGTTCCGGATCCCGAACAATGAGCAGTTCTTC
many,TRBJ1-4,TRBV7-2,.,CASKGGLTNEKLFF,TGTGCCAGCAAAGGGGGGCTAACTAATGAAAAACTGTTTTTT
.,TRBJ2-1,TRBV2,TRBD1,CASGGSPGTGTRNEQFF,TGTGCCAGTGGGGGATCCCCCGGGACAGGTACGCGTAATGAGCAGTTCTTC
.,TRBJ1-6,TRBV19,.,CASSTGVGPDNSPLHF,TGTGCCAGTAGTACGGGGGTGGGTCCGGATAATTCACCCCTCCACTTT